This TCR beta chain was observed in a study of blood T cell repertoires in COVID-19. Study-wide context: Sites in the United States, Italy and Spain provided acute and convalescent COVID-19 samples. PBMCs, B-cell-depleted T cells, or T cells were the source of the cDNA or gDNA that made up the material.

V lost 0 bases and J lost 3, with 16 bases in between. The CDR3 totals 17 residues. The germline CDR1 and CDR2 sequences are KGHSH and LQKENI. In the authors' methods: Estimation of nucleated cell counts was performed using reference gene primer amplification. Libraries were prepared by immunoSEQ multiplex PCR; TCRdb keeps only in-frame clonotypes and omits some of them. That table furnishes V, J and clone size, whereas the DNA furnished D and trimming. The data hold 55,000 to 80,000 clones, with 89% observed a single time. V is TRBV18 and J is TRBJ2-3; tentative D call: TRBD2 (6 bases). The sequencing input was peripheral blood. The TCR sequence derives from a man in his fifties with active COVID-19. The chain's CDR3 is CASSPPWFGGETDTQYF. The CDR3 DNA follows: TGTGCCAGCTCACCACCGTGGTTCGGCGGGGAGACAGATACGCAGTATTTT.